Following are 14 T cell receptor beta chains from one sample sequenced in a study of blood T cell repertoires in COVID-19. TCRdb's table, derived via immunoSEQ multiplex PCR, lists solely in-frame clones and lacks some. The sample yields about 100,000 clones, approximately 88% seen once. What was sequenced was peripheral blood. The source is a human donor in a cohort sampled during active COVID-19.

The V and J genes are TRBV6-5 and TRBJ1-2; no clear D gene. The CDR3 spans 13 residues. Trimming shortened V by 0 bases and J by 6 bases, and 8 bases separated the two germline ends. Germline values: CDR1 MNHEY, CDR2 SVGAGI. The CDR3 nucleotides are TGTGCCAGCAGTTACTCCCCTCGTAATGGCTACACCTTC. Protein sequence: CASSYSPRNGYTF.

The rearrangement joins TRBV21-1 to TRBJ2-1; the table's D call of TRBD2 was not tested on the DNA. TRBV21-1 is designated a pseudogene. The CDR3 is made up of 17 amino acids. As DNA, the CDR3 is TGTGCCAGCAGCAAAGGACCCCGGCGGGGGGGCAGGGGTGAGCAGTTCTTC. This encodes CASSKGPRRGGRGEQFF.

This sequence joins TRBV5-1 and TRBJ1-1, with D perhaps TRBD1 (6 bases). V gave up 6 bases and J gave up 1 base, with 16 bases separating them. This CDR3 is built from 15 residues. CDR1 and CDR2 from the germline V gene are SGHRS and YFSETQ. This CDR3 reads CASTPQTGRNTEAFF. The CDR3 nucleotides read TGCGCCAGCACCCCTCAGACAGGACGGAACACTGAAGCTTTCTTT.

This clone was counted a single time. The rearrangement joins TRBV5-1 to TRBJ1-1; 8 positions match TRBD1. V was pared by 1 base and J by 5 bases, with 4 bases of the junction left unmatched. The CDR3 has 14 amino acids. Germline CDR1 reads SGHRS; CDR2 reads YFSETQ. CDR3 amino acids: CASSLSDRVTEAFF. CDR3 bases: TGCGCCAGCAGCTTGTCGGACAGGGTAACTGAAGCTTTCTTT.

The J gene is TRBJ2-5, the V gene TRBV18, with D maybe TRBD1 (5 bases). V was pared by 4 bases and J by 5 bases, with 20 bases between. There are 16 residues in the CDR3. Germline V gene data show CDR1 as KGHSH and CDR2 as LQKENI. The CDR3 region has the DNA TGTGCCAGCTCACGGGCCGAAGGGATGAAGGGGGAGACCCAGTACTTC. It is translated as CASSRAEGMKGETQYF.

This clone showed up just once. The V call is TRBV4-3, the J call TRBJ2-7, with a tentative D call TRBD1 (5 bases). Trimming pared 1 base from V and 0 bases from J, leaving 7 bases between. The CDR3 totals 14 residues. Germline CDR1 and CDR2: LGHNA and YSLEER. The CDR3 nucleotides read TGCGCCAGCAGCCAAGTAAGGGGCTCCTACGAGCAGTACTTC. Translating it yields CASSQVRGSYEQYF.

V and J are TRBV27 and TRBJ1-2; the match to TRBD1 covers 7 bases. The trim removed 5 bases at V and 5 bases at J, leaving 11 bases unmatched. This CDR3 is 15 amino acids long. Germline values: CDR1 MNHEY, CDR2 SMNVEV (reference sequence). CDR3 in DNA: TGTGCCAGCAGTCTAGGGGGCCCGGTGGGGTATGGCTACACCTTC. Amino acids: CASSLGGPVGYGYTF.

CDR3 sequence reads: CASSIDGGTVYGYTF. The CDR3 bases are TGTGCCAGTAGTATAGATGGAGGGACAGTCTATGGCTACACCTTC. The genes are TRBV19 and TRBJ1-2, with 7 positions matching TRBD1. Germline CDR1 LNHDA, CDR2 SQIVND (reference sequence). V was clipped by 0 bases and J by 4 bases; unmatched bases: 5. This CDR3 region has 15 residues.

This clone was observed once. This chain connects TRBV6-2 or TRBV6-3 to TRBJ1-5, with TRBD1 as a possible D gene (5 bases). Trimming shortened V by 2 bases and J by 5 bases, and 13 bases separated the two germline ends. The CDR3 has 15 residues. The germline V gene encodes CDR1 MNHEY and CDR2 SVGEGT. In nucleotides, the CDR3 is TGTGCCAGCAGTTACGCGGGGGGGATCTATCAGCCCCAGCATTTT. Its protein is CASSYAGGIYQPQHF.

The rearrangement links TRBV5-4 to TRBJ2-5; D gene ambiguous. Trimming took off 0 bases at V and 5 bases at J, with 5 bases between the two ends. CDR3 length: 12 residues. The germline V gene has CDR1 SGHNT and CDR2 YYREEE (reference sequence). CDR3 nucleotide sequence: TGTGCCAGCAGCTTGGATCGGGAGACCCAGTACTTC. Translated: CASSLDRETQYF.

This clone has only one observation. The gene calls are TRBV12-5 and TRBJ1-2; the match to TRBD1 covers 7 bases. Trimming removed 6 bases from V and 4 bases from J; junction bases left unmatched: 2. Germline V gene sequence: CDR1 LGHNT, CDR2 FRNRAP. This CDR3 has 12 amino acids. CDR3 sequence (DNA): TGTGCTAGTGGCCGGGACAGCTATGGCTACACCTTC. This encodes CASGRDSYGYTF. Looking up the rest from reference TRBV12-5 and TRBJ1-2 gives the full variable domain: DARVTQTPRHKVTEMGQEVTMRCQPILGHNTVFWYRQTMMQGLELLAYFRNRAPLDDSGMPKDRFSAEMPDATLATLKIQPSEPRDSAVYFCASGRDSYGYTFGSGTRLTVV.

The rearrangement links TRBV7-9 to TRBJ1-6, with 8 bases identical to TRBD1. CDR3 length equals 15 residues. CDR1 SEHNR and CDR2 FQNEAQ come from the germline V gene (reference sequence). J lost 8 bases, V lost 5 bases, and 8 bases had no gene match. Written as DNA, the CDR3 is TGTGCCAGCAGCCCAGACAGGGGATTTTATTCACCCCTCCACTTT. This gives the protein CASSPDRGFYSPLHF.

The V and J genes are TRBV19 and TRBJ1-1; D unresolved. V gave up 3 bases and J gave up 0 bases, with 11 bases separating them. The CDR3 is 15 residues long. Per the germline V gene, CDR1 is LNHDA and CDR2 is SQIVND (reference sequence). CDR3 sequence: CASSIVPGMNTEAFF. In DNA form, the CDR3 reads TGTGCCAGTAGTATTGTACCAGGCATGAACACTGAAGCTTTCTTT.

The CDR3, as DNA: TGTGCCAGCAGTCTCACTTGGACAGGGACCAACTATGGCTACACCTTC. It translates to CASSLTWTGTNYGYTF. The V call is TRBV27, the J call TRBJ1-2, with 8 bases that match TRBD1. J was trimmed by 2 bases and V by 5 bases; bases with no gene match: 10. This CDR3 has 16 residues. From germline, CDR1 is MNHEY and CDR2 SMNVEV (reference sequence).